Included here is one TCR beta chain sequence, with context. The sample comes from a study of T cell changes during pregnancy in multiple sclerosis. Per the germline V gene, CDR1 is MGHRA and CDR2 is YSYEKL. V lost 1 base to trimming and J lost 6 bases; unmatched junction nucleotides: 12. The CDR3 has 18 residues. The table came from immunoSEQ multiplex PCR; TCRdb's copy has only in-frame clones and leaves some out. The sample consists of about 40,000 clones, 90% to 95% of them appearing once. Source: CD8+ T cells from peripheral blood mononuclear cells, taken in the third trimester of pregnancy. This sequence joins TRBV4-1 and TRBJ2-3, with TRBD2 matching 11 bases. This sequence was found in a female donor with multiple sclerosis, enrolled in a pregnancy study. The CDR3 DNA reads as TGCGCCAGCAGCCAAGGGAGCCTAGCGGGGGGCCCAGGGGATACGCAGTATTTT. The encoded protein is CASSQGSLAGGPGDTQYF.